This TCR beta chain was documented in a study of patients and donors after allogeneic stem cell transplantation. V was clipped by 7 bases and J by 16 bases; unmatched bases: 10. There are 11 residues in the CDR3. Germline V gene data show CDR1 as SGHTS and CDR2 as YDEGEE. Each CDR3 protein gets one entry after TCRdb re-called the RT-PCR reads with MiXCR. The top ten hold 33% of the sample, which has about 200,000 distinct CDR3 sequences, roughly 40% seen once. The genes are TRBV5-8 and TRBJ2-4; 8 bases align to TRBD1. This clonotype was obtained from a human donor who was either an allogeneic HSCT recipient or a stem cell or donor lymphocyte infusion donor (not recorded which). It is not recorded whose cells these are; they may come from a transplant donor. The sequencing input was blood, either unsorted or a sorted T cell fraction (not recorded which). CDR3 loop: CASPSRDRFYF. In DNA form, the CDR3 reads TGTGCCAGCCCAAGCCGGGACAGGTTCTACTTC.